A single sample gave rise to the 21 T cell receptor beta chains below, sequenced in a study of tumor and adjacent non-tumor tissue in lung cancer. The template was RNA from unsorted bulk tissue. TCRbeta libraries were built with three rounds of nested PCR, modified from ARM-PCR. TCRdb itself ran the multiplex PCR reads through MiXCR, one entry per CDR3 protein. The data show 89,000 or so distinct CDR3 sequences, about 66% seen once. Sequenced material: lung tumor tissue. These receptors came from a man between 65 and 85 years old with non-small cell lung cancer.

A word on this clonotype: One end of the junction does not line up with germline, which may come from a read error. The chain joins TRBV4-2 to TRBJ2-5; no reliable D call. The CDR3 runs to 15 residues. Looked up from germline, CDR1 is LGHNA and CDR2 is YNFKEQ. CDR3 nucleotides: TGTGTCAGCATCCAAGAGACCGAGGCCATAGGGACCCAGTACTTC. This encodes CVSIQETEAIGTQYF.

Points on this clonotype: An end of the junction differs from the germline gene, which may be a read error. The chain combines TRBV4-1 with TRBJ2-2; 7 positions match TRBD2. The CDR3 has 17 residues. Per the germline V gene, CDR1 is MGHRA and CDR2 is YSYEKL. CDR3 in amino acids: CASNQYRAGTNTGELFF. For the CDR3, the DNA is TGCGCCAGCAACCAATATCGAGCGGGGACGAACACCGGAGAGCTGTTTTTT.

On this clonotype: At one end the junction does not follow the germline gene, possibly because of a read error. The chain couples TRBV5-5 to TRBJ2-3; tentative D call: TRBD2 (6 bases). The V gene's germline CDR1 is SGHKS and CDR2 YYEKEE (reference sequence). This CDR3 spans 14 amino acids. CDR3 amino acids: CANRGTFLTDAQYF. For the CDR3, the DNA is TGTGCCAACAGAGGGACTTTTCTTACAGATGCGCAGTATTTT.

This clonotype was counted at least ten times. At one end, the junction sequence differs from germline, possibly due to a read error. V is TRBV11-2 and J is TRBJ2-7; D ambiguous. The CDR3 has 13 amino acids. Germline CDR1 and CDR2: SGHAT and FQNNGV. The CDR3 sequence is CASSSTPAYEQHF. CDR3 nucleotides: TGTGCCAGCAGCTCCACACCAGCGTACGAGCAGCACTTC.

Points on this clonotype: Germline is not matched at one junction end, which may reflect a read error. In DNA form, the CDR3 reads TGTGCCGGCAGCTCGGGACTAGCTGGGACCTACAATAAGGAGCTGTTTTTT. As protein: CAGSSGLAGTYNKELFF. The chain joins TRBV11-2 to TRBJ2-2; 9 positions agree with TRBD2. The CDR3 totals 17 residues. CDR1 is SGHAT and CDR2 is FQNNGV in the germline V gene.

Points on this clonotype: Being one base from a much bigger clone, this may be a read error. This CDR3 reads CASILADYNEQFF. For the CDR3, the DNA is TGTGCCAGCATTTTAGCGGATTACAATGAGCAGTTCTTC. The chain recombines TRBV12-3 or TRBV12-4 with TRBJ2-1; TRBD2 might be the D (6 bases). This CDR3 spans 13 amino acids.

Regarding this clonotype: Germline and junction disagree at one end, which may indicate a read error. This rearrangement joins TRBV20-1 to TRBJ1-1; weak D call: TRBD1 (6 bases). Germline CDR1 reads DFQATT; CDR2 reads SNEGSKA (reference sequence). The CDR3 extends over 15 amino acids. The CDR3 sequence is CSTREATGRNTEAFF. For the CDR3, the DNA is TGCAGTACTAGAGAGGCGACAGGCAGGAACACTGAAGCTTTCTTT.

This rearrangement joins TRBV7-9 to TRBJ2-7; TRBD2 agrees at 9 bases. The V and J ends lost 5 bases and 4 bases, in that order; junction bases with no gene match: 12. The germline CDR1 and CDR2 sequences are SEHNR and FQNEAQ (reference sequence). CDR3 length: 16 amino acids. CDR3 in DNA: TGTGCCAGCAGCCCCGGGGCCCGTACTAGCGGGTACGAGCAGTACTTC. This gives the protein CASSPGARTSGYEQYF.

As to this clonotype: One end of the junction varies from germline; a read error may be responsible. This sequence joins TRBV11-2 and TRBJ2-5; D may match TRBD1 or TRBD2 (6 bases each). The CDR3 loop spans 15 amino acids. Germline V gene sequence: CDR1 SGHAT, CDR2 FQNNGV. The CDR3 sequence is CASNLVPVGGETQYF. Here the CDR3 DNA reads TGTGCCAGCAACTTAGTCCCAGTCGGGGGCGAGACCCAGTACTTC.

The table lists this clonotype with a few counts. As the CDR3 is not closed by the conserved phenylalanine or tryptophan, this likely results from a read error. The V call is TRBV20-1, the J call TRBJ2-1; D may match TRBD1 or TRBD2 (6 bases each). This CDR3 is built from 14 residues. Germline V gives CDR1 DFQATT, CDR2 SNEGSKA (reference sequence). The V end was cut by 3 bases, the J end by 0 bases, with 9 bases between. This CDR3 reads CSARGGSSYNEQFS. The CDR3 nucleotides are TGCAGTGCTAGGGGGGGCAGCTCCTACAATGAGCAGTTCTCC.

This clonotype showed up just a few times. At one end, the junction sequence differs from germline, possibly due to a read error. The gene calls are TRBV6-5 and TRBJ2-2; D is perhaps TRBD1 (6 bases). The CDR3 spans 15 residues. CDR1 is MNHEY, CDR2 SVGAGI, per germline. CDR3 loop: CASSSTGTNTGEPFF. For the CDR3, the DNA is TGTGCCAGCAGTTCGACAGGAACGAACACCGGGGAGCCGTTTTTT.

The rearrangement links TRBV28 to TRBJ2-1; 9 bases agree with TRBD2. The CDR3 is 15 amino acids. The ends lost 11 bases at V and 3 bases at J; junction bases unmatched: 11. Per the germline V gene, CDR1 is MDHEN and CDR2 is SYDVKM. CDR3 DNA: TGTGCCGGCACCCCAGCTAGCGGGATCTACAATGAGCAGTTCTTC. Its protein product is CAGTPASGIYNEQFF.

In its sample, this clonotype was seen many times. The chain uses TRBV29-1 and TRBJ1-2; a weak D match, TRBD1 (6 bases). The length of the CDR3 is 12 residues. V shed 5 bases and J shed 1 base, with 8 bases lying between them. CDR1 and CDR2 (germline): SQVTM, ANQGSEA. CDR3 sequence (DNA): TGCAGCGTTCAGGACAGTAACTATGGCTACACCTTC. Translating gives CSVQDSNYGYTF.

This clonotype occurred once. Sequence at one end of the junction differs from germline and may be a read error. This chain's CDR3 is CASSFARQMKTGEPFF. The CDR3 bases are TGTGCCAGCAGTTTCGCCCGCCAAATGAAGACTGGGGAGCCGTTTTTT. This rearrangement joins TRBV12-3 or TRBV12-4 to TRBJ2-2; maybe TRBD2 (5 bases). This CDR3 comprises 16 residues.

The J gene is TRBJ2-7, the V gene TRBV28; TRBD2 agrees at 12 bases. Per the germline V gene, CDR1 is MDHEN and CDR2 is SYDVKM. The CDR3 has 14 amino acids. CDR3 sequence reads: CASRTSGRTLEQYF. The CDR3 DNA reads as TGTGCAAGTAGAACTAGCGGGAGGACCCTGGAGCAGTACTTC.

In regard to this clonotype: One end of the junction fails to match germline, which may point to a read error. CDR3 amino acids: CASSWTRVEQYF. In nucleotides, the CDR3 is TGTGCTAGCAGTTGGACAAGGGTCGAGCAGTACTTC. J is TRBJ2-7 and V is TRBV12-3 or TRBV12-4; the D gene is possibly TRBD1 (5 bases). The CDR3 extends over 12 amino acids.

Worth noting for this clonotype: A much more abundant neighbour one base away suggests this may be a read error. This sequence joins TRBV7-9 and TRBJ1-3; D remains ambiguous. Germline CDR1 and CDR2: SEHNR and FQNEAQ (reference sequence). This CDR3 contains 11 residues. This CDR3 is CATSLAYTIYF. DNA of the CDR3: TGTGCCACCAGCTTAGCCTACACCATATATTTT.

This clonotype was picked up many times. The chain carries TRBV12-3 or TRBV12-4 and TRBJ1-2; 11 nucleotides line up with TRBD1. V shed 5 bases and J 7 bases; nucleotides not matched to a gene: 6. This CDR3 comprises 14 residues. The CDR3 sequence: CASSPRTGGFGYTF. DNA for the CDR3: TGTGCCAGCAGTCCTCGGACAGGGGGCTTTGGCTACACCTTC.

The chain has TRBV5-4 and TRBJ2-7; maybe TRBD2 (5 bases). V was cut by 4 bases and J by 5 bases, with 16 bases left in between. This CDR3 spans 14 amino acids. Germline V lookup: CDR1 SGHNT, CDR2 YYREEE (reference sequence). The CDR3 reads CASSTGIGCHEQYF. The CDR3, as DNA: TGTGCCAGCAGCACCGGGATAGGGTGCCACGAGCAGTACTTC.

With regard to this clonotype: This may arise from a read error, as a much more abundant clone is one base away. The chain couples TRBV6-2 or TRBV6-3 to TRBJ2-6, with D uncertain. The germline V gene encodes CDR1 MNHEY and CDR2 SVGEGT. Trimming removed 5 bases at V and 0 bases at J, with 14 bases between. This CDR3 has 17 amino acids. CDR3 nucleotide sequence: TGTGCCAGCAGTCTGGACGGGCCTGGCTCTGGGGCCAACGTCCTGACTTTC. Encoded protein: CASSLDGPGSGANVLTF.

Ten or more counts support this clonotype. This chain connects TRBV20-1 to TRBJ2-5; no definite D call. This CDR3 comprises 14 residues. Per the germline V gene, CDR1 is DFQATT and CDR2 is SNEGSKA (reference sequence). The V gene lost 5 bases and the J gene lost 1 base, with 14 bases spanning the gap. CDR3 nucleotides: TGCAGTGCTGCCTCCGTTGGGCTCCAAGAGACCCAGTACTTC. Translation gives CSAASVGLQETQYF.